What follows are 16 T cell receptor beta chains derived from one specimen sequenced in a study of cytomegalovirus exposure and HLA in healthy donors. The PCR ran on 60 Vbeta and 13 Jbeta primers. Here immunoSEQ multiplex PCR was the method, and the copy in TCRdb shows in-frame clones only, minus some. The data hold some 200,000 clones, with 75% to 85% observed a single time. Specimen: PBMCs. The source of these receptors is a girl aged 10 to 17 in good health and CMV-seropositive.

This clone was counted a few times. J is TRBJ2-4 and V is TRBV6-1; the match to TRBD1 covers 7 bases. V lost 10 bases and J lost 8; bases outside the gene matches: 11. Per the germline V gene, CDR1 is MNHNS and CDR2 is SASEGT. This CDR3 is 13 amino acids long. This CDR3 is CATTTGTVDIQYF. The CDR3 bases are TGTGCCACCACGACAGGGACCGTAGACATTCAGTACTTC.

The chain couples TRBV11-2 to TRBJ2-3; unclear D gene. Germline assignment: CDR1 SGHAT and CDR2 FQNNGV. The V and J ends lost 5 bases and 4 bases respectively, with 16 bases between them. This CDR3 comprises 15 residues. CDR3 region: CASSPARGWADTQYF. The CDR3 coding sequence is TGTGCCAGCAGCCCAGCTCGAGGATGGGCAGATACGCAGTATTTT.

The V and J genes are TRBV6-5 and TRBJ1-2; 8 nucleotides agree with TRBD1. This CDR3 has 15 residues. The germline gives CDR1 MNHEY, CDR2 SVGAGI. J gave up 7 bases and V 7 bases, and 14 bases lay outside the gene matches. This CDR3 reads CASTLSLQGALGYTF. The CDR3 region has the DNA TGTGCCAGCACTCTCTCCCTCCAGGGGGCGCTTGGCTACACCTTC.

DNA of the CDR3: TGTGCCAGCAGCATCCCGCTCGGGACTAGCGACCAGGAAAATGAGCAGTTCTTC. Amino acid sequence: CASSIPLGTSDQENEQFF. V is TRBV7-9 and J is TRBJ2-1, with 10 bases fitting TRBD2. V lost 5 bases to trimming and J lost 7 bases; unmatched junction nucleotides: 17. Looked up from germline, CDR1 is SEHNR and CDR2 is FQNEAQ (reference sequence). The CDR3 is made up of 18 amino acids.

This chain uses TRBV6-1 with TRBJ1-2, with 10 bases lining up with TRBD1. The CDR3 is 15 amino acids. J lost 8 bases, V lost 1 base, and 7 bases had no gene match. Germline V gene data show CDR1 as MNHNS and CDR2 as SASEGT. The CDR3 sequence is CASSEEHRTGGGYTF. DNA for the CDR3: TGTGCCAGCAGTGAAGAGCACCGGACAGGGGGAGGCTACACCTTC.

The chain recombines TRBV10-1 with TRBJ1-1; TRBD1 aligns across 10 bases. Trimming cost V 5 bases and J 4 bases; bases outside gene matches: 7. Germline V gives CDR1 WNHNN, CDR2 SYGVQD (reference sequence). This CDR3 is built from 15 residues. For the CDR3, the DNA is TGCGCCAGCAGTAAGACCGGGACAGGGGCCACTGAAGCTTTCTTT. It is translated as CASSKTGTGATEAFF.

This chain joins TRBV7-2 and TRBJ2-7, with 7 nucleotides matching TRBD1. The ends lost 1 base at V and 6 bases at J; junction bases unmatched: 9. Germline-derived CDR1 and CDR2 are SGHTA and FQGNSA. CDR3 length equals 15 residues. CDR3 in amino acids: CASSLVKGALSEQYF. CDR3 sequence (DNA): TGTGCCAGCAGCTTAGTCAAGGGGGCTCTAAGCGAGCAGTACTTC.

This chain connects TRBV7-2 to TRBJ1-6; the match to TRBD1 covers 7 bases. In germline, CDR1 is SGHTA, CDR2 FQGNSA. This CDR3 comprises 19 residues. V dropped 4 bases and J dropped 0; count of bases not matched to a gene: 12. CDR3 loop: CASSSPTGSFSSYNSPLHF. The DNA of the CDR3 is TGTGCCAGCAGCTCCCCGACAGGGAGCTTTAGCTCCTATAATTCACCCCTCCACTTT.

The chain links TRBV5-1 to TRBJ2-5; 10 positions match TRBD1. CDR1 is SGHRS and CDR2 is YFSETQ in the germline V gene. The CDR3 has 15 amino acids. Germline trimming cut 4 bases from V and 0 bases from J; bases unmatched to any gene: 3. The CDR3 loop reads CASSQGQGYQETQYF. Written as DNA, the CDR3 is TGCGCCAGCAGCCAGGGACAGGGGTACCAAGAGACCCAGTACTTC.

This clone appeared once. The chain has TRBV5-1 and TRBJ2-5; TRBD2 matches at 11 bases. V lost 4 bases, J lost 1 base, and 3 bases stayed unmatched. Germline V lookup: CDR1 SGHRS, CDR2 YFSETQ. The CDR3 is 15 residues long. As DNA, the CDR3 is TGCGCCAGCAGCACTAGCGGGGGTGCCCAAGAGACCCAGTACTTC. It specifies CASSTSGGAQETQYF.

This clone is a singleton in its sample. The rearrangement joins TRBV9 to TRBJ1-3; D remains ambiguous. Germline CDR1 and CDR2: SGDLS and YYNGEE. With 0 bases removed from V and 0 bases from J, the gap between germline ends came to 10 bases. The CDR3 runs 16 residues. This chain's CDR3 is CASSVGGKSSGNTIYF. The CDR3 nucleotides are TGTGCCAGCAGCGTAGGAGGGAAGTCCTCTGGAAACACCATATATTTT.

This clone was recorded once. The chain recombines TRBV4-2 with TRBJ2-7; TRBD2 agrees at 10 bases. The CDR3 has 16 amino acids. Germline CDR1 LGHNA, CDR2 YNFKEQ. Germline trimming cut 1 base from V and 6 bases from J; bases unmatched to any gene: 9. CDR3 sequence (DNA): TGTGCCAGCAGCCAAGGGTCCAGCGGGGGGGCATTCGAGCAGTACTTC. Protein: CASSQGSSGGAFEQYF.

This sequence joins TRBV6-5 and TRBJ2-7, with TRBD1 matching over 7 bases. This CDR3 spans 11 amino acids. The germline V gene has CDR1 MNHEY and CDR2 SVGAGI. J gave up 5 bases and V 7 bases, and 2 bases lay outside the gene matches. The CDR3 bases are TGTGCCAGCATGACAGGGAACGAGCAGTACTTC. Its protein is CASMTGNEQYF.

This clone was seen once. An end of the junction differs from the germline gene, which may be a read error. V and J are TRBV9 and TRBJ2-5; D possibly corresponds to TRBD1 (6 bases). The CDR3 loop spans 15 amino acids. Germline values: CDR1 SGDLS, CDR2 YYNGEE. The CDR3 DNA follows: TGTGCCAGCAGCGTAGGGAACAGGGACCAAGAGGCCCAGTACTTC. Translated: CASSVGNRDQEAQYF.

In nucleotides, the CDR3 is TGTGCCAGCAGCTTGAACTCGGGACAGCCCTACGAGCAGTACTTC. Its translation is CASSLNSGQPYEQYF. The genes are TRBV5-5 and TRBJ2-7; 7 nucleotides line up with TRBD1. Germline V gene sequence: CDR1 SGHKS, CDR2 YYEKEE (reference sequence). V dropped 1 base and J dropped 2; count of bases not matched to a gene: 6. The CDR3 contains 15 residues.

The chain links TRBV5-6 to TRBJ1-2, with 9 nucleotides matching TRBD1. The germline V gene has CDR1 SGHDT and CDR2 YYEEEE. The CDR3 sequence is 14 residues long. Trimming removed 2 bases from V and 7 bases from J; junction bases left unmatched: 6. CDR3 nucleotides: TGTGCCAGCAGCTTTTGGACAGGGGCGGCTGGCTACACCTTC. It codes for CASSFWTGAAGYTF. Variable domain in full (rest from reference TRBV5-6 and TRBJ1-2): DAGVTQSPTHLIKTRGQQVTLRCSPKSGHDTVSWYQQALGQGPQFIFQYYEEEERQRGNFPDRFSGHQFPNYSSELNVNALLLGDSALYLCASSFWTGAAGYTFGSGTRLTVV.